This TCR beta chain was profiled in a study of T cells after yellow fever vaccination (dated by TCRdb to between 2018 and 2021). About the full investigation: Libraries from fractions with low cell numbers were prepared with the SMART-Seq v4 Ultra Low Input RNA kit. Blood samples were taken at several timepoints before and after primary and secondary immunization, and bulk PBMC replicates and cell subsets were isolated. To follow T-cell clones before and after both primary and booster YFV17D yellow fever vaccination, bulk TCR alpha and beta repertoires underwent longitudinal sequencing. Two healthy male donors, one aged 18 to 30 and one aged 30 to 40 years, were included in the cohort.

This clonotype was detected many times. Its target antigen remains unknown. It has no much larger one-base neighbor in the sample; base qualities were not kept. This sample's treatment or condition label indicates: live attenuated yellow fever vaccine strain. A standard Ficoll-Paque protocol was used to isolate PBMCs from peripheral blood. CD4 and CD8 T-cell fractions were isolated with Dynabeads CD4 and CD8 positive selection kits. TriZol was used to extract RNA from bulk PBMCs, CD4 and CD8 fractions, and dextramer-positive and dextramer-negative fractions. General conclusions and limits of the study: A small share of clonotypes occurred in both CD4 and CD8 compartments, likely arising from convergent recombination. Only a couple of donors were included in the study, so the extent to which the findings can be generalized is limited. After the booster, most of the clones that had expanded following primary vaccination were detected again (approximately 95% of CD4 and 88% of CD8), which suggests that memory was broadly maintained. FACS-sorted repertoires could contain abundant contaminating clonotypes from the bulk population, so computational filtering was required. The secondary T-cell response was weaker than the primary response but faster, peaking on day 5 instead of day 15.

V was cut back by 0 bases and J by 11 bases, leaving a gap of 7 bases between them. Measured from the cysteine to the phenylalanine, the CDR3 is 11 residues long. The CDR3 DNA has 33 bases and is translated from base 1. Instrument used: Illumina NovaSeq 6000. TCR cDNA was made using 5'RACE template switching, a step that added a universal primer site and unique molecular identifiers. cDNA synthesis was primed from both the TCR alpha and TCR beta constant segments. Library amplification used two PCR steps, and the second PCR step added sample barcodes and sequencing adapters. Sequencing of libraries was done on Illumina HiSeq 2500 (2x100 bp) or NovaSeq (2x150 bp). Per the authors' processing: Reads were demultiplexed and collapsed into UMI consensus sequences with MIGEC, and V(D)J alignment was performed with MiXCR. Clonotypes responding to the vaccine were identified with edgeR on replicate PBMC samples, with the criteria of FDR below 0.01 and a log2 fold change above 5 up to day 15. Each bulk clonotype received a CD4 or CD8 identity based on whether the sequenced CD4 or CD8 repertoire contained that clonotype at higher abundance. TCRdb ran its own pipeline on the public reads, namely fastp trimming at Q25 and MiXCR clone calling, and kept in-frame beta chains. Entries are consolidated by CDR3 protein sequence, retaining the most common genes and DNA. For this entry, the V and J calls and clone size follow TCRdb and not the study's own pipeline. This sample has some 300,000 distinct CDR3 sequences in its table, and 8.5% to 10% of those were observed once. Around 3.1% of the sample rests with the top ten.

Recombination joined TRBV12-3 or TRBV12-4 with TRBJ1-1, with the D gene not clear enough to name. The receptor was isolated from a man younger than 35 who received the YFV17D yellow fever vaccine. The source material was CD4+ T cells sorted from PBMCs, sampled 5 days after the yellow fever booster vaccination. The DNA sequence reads TGTGCCAGCAGTTTAGCCCGGAGGGCTTTCTTT. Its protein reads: CASSLARRAFF.